The TCR beta chain under discussion was sequenced for a study of T-cell memory formation after mild COVID-19. Study background: Largely donor-specific sequence clusters came from a couple of donors. Study-level points and caveats: CD4+ contracting clones lay mainly in CM and EM, CD8+ ones in EMRA.

This clonotype appeared a few times. Its antigen is still unknown. The TCR alpha and TCR beta cDNA libraries, bearing sample barcodes and UMIs, were generated by 5'RACE using constant-segment primers. TCRdb used MiXCR to reprocess the 5' RACE reads, holding one entry per CDR3 protein. The sample shows a few hundred thousand distinct CDR3 sequences, about a sixth of them seen only once. The sequence was obtained from a man aged 18 to 35 who had mild COVID-19 (a few samples of this study predate the infection). Cell type and time point are not known. Sequencing was done on a sample of PBMCs or a T cell subset sorted from them (not recorded which).

For the CDR3, the DNA is TGTGCCATCAGCGACACGGCCGGGACAGGTTCCTACGAGCAGTACTTC. Its protein is CAISDTAGTGSYEQYF. The rearrangement joins TRBV10-3 to TRBJ2-7; the match to TRBD1 covers 8 bases. Germline CDR1 and CDR2: ENHRY and SYGVKD. V was pared by 6 bases and J by 1 base, with 11 bases of the junction left unmatched. This CDR3 has 16 amino acids.